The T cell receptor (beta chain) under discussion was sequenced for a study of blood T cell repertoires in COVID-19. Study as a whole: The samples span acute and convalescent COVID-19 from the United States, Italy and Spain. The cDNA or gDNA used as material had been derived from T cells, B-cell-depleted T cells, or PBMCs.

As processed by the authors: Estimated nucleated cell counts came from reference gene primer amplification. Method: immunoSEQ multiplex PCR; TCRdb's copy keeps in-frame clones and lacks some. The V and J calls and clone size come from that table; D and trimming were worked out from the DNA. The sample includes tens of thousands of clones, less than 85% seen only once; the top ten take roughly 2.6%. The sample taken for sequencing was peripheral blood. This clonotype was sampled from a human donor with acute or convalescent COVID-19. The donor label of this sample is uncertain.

This CDR3 is CASSPTSGTIGGNTIYF. The CDR3 DNA sequence: TGTGCCAGCAGTCCAACCTCCGGGACAATTGGGGGAAACACCATATATTTT. This chain uses TRBV6-6 with TRBJ1-3; D might be TRBD1 (6 bases). Trimming took 5 bases from V and 4 from J, leaving 21 bases between them. The CDR3 loop spans 17 amino acids. From germline, CDR1 is MNHNY and CDR2 SVGAGI (reference sequence).